Listed here is a single T cell receptor beta chain. TCRdb fed the RT-PCR reads into MiXCR, producing one record per CDR3 protein. The sample includes roughly 940,000 distinct CDR3 sequences, over 15% of them seen just once. These data come from a study of patients and donors after allogeneic stem cell transplantation. The CDR3 totals 14 residues. CDR1 SEHNR and CDR2 FQNEAQ come from the germline V gene (reference sequence). Trimming removed 5 bases from V and 5 bases from J, with 14 bases in between. This clonotype was sampled from a human donor who was either an allogeneic HSCT recipient or a stem cell or donor lymphocyte infusion donor (not recorded which). It is not recorded whose cells these are; they may come from a transplant donor. The sequenced sample was blood, either unsorted or a sorted T cell fraction (not recorded which). The chain employs TRBV7-9 and TRBJ2-3; perhaps TRBD1 as D (5 bases). CDR3 sequence (DNA): TGTGCCAGCAGCCCCAGGGCCGACGGAGATACGCAGTATTTT. Its protein product is CASSPRADGDTQYF.